Detailed here is one T cell receptor (beta chain). The CDR3 runs to 16 residues. V shed 1 base, J shed 4 bases, and the junction held 6 bases outside the gene matches. Germline CDR1 and CDR2: MNHEY and SVGEGT. The data originate from a study of blood T cell repertoires in COVID-19. Authors' methods: The assay estimated nucleated cells by amplifying reference gene primers. The table came from immunoSEQ multiplex PCR; TCRdb's copy has only in-frame clones and leaves some out. V, J and clone size are taken as reported in that table, and D and trimming were inferred from the DNA itself. The repertoire holds some 160,000 clones, with around 84% as singletons.

This rearrangement joins TRBV6-2 or TRBV6-3 to TRBJ1-5; 8 bases align to TRBD1. This receptor was taken from a woman older than 75 with COVID-19, enrolled during active disease. The source material was peripheral blood. The CDR3 DNA is TGTGCCAGCAGTTACTTAGGACAGGGCGCAAATCAGCCCCAGCATTTT. Translating it yields CASSYLGQGANQPQHF.